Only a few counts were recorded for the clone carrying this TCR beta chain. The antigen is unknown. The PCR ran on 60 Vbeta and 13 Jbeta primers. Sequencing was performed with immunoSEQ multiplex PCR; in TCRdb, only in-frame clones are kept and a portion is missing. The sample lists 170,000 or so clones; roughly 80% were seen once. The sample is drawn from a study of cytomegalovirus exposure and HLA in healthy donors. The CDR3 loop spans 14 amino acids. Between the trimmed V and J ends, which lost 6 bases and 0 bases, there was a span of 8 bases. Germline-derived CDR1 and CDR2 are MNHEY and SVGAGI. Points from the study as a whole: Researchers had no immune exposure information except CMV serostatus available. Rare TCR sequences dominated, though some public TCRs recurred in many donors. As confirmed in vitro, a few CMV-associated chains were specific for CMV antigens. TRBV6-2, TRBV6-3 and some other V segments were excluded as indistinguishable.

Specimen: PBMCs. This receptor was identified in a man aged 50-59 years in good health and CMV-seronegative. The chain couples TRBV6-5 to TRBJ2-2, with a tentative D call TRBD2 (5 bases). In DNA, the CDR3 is TGTGCCAGCAGGTGGACTGCGAACACCGGGGAGCTGTTTTTT. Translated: CASRWTANTGELFF.